This T cell receptor (beta chain) was captured by sequencing in a study of blood T cell repertoires in COVID-19. In the source study's methods: Reference gene primer amplification gave estimated nucleated cell counts. Using immunoSEQ multiplex PCR, the repertoire was profiled, and TCRdb retains in-frame clones only, with some absent. For V, J and clone size, that table is used; D and trimming come from the DNA. The table shows about 58,000 clones, with 70% to 90% occurring only once. Trimming removed 6 bases from V and 3 bases from J; junction bases left unmatched: 8. This CDR3 comprises 14 residues. Germline V gives CDR1 LGHDT, CDR2 YNNKEL (reference sequence).

The V call is TRBV3-1 (or the pseudogene TRBV3-2), the J call TRBJ2-7; 7 nucleotides agree with TRBD1. This receptor was obtained from a man in his fifties or sixties with COVID-19, enrolled during active disease. Sequenced: peripheral blood. CDR3 protein: CASRKTGKGYEQYF. Written as DNA, the CDR3 is TGTGCCAGCAGGAAGACAGGGAAGGGCTACGAGCAGTACTTC.